This T cell receptor (beta chain) was captured by sequencing in a study of blood T cell repertoires in COVID-19. Study overall: The United States, Italy and Spain were the sources of the acute and convalescent COVID-19 samples. From T cells, B-cell-depleted T cells, or PBMCs came the material, which was cDNA or gDNA.

Authors' methods: Using reference gene primer amplification, nucleated cell counts were estimated. Clones were sequenced by immunoSEQ multiplex PCR, and TCRdb holds only the in-frame ones, with some missing. That table furnishes V, J and clone size, whereas the DNA furnished D and trimming. Among 180,000 or so clones, around 87% were seen once, and the ten largest hold roughly 3.7%. The CDR3 spans 19 residues. The trim removed 0 bases at V and 1 base at J, leaving 12 bases unmatched. Per the germline V gene, CDR1 is SGHNT and CDR2 is YENEEA. The TCR comes from a man aged 18 to 30 with active or convalescent COVID-19. The chain uses TRBV11-3 and TRBJ1-1; 9 nucleotides align to TRBD1. Sequencing input: peripheral blood. The chain's CDR3 is CASSLEIRLDRGENTEAFF. The DNA for the CDR3 is TGTGCCAGCAGCTTAGAGATTCGGTTAGACAGGGGGGAGAACACTGAAGCTTTCTTT.